These T cell receptor beta chains were read from a single sample in a study of blood T cell repertoires in COVID-19. Data came from immunoSEQ multiplex PCR; TCRdb stores just in-frame clones and leaves some out. The sample records about 140,000 clones, about nine tenths being singletons. The sequenced material came from peripheral blood. These receptors were collected from a human donor with COVID-19, enrolled during active disease. The donor label of this sample is uncertain. Both conserved end residues are part of each CDR3. The D gene is left open where the match is weak. The size of a clone is reported for some rows only, either as once, few or many, or as a class for expanded clones.

TRBJ1-1	TRBV6-1	.	.	CASSEQPVGGNTEAFF	TGTGCCAGCAGTGAACAACCGGTCGGGGGAAACACTGAAGCTTTCTTT
TRBJ2-2	TRBV19	TRBD2	.	CASRNALAGEDTGELFF	TGTGCCAGTAGGAACGCCTTAGCGGGAGAGGACACCGGGGAGCTGTTTTTT
TRBJ2-7	TRBV28	.	once	CATRQLLYEQYF	TGTGCCACCCGACAGCTACTTTACGAGCAGTACTTC
TRBJ1-3	TRBV12-5	TRBD1	.	CASGLGEQGKTGNTIYF	TGTGCTAGTGGTTTGGGAGAACAGGGGAAAACTGGAAACACCATATATTTT
TRBJ2-5	TRBV3-1/TRBV3-2	TRBD1	.	CASSPTPGQGFGKETQYF	TGTGCCAGCAGCCCTACCCCAGGACAGGGGTTTGGAAAAGAGACCCAGTACTTC
TRBJ1-2	TRBV5-4	.	.	CASSLRRGDYGYTF	TGTGCCAGCAGCTTGCGCCGGGGGGACTATGGCTACACCTTC
TRBJ1-2	TRBV30	.	.	CAWSEDLTNYGYTF	TGTGCCTGGAGCGAAGACTTAACTAACTATGGCTACACCTTC
TRBJ1-2	TRBV12-3/TRBV12-4	.	.	CASSLAGYSYTF	TGTGCCAGCAGTTTAGCGGGCTATAGCTACACCTTC
TRBJ1-1	TRBV11-1	TRBD1	.	CASSSETGWSEAFF	TGTGCCAGCAGCTCGGAGACAGGGTGGTCTGAAGCTTTCTTT
TRBJ1-2	TRBV19	.	.	CASSIVGGGRGGYTF	TGTGCCAGTAGTATAGTAGGAGGAGGAAGAGGCGGCTACACCTTC
TRBJ2-2	TRBV6-5	TRBD1	.	CAGQGARGTGELFF	TGCGCCGGACAGGGGGCGCGGGGCACCGGGGAGCTGTTTTTT
TRBJ2-5	TRBV5-1	.	.	CASSLATDQETQYF	TGCGCCAGCAGCTTGGCGACTGACCAAGAGACCCAGTACTTC
TRBJ1-1	TRBV6-5	TRBD1	.	CASFRTGTLNTEAFF	TGTGCCAGCTTCCGGACAGGGACCCTAAACACTGAAGCTTTCTTT
TRBJ2-5	TRBV5-4	TRBD2	.	CASSLPRDGGGETQYF	TGTGCCAGCAGCCTCCCCCGGGACGGCGGGGGAGAGACCCAGTACTTC
TRBJ1-3	TRBV6-5	.	.	CASSLQAAGNTIYF	TGTGCCAGCAGTCTACAGGCGGCCGGAAACACCATATATTTT